The 14 T cell receptor beta chains below all came from one sample that was sequenced in a study of T cells expressing NK-cell markers. One entry per CDR3 protein, without DNA, is what TCRdb gives after re-calling the 5' RACE reads. The table lists approximately 420,000 distinct CDR3 sequences, with about 10% in the top ten. Sequencing was carried out using blood T cells: a sorted CD56 or NKG2C T cell subset, CD4+ or CD8+ T cells, or bulk PBMC T cells (not recorded which). These receptors originate from a woman in her forties or fifties in good health.

The chain has TRBV15 and TRBJ2-4; TCRdb gives TRBD2 as the D gene, but with no DNA this cannot be confirmed. The CDR3 length is 19 residues. CDR1 is LNHNV and CDR2 is YYDKDF in the germline V gene (reference sequence). The CDR3 here is CATSRDSGPTVGAKNIQYF.

The chain recombines TRBV5-1 with TRBJ2-7; the TCRdb call, TRBD1, lacks DNA for checking. Germline V gene data show CDR1 as SGHRS and CDR2 as YFSETQ. CDR3 length: 13 residues. The CDR3 loop reads CASSLVGTPDEYF.

This chain links TRBV7-9 with TRBJ2-7. Germline-derived CDR1 and CDR2 are SEHNR and FQNEAQ (reference sequence). This CDR3 region has 13 residues. The CDR3 is CASSLRDLYEQYF.

The V call is TRBV20-1, the J call TRBJ2-5; TCRdb names TRBD1, which stays unverified in the absence of DNA. CDR1 is DFQATT and CDR2 is SNEGSKA in the germline V gene (reference sequence). This CDR3 is built from 14 residues. The CDR3 loop reads CSAQRGGGAETQYF.

The CDR3 protein is CSARPAGSVSQHF. The chain links TRBV20-1 to TRBJ1-5; TCRdb indicates TRBD1, and absent DNA this call remains unverified. This CDR3 is 13 amino acids long. The germline V gene encodes CDR1 DFQATT and CDR2 SNEGSKA (reference sequence).

This chain links TRBV12-3 or TRBV12-4 with TRBJ2-1; as DNA is missing, the TRBD1 call by TCRdb cannot be tested. This CDR3 is 17 amino acids long. CDR3 residues: CASSPGVQRFSYNEQFF.

This chain links TRBV12-3 or TRBV12-4 with TRBJ2-1; TCRdb gives TRBD1 as the D gene, but with no DNA this cannot be confirmed. The CDR3 loop spans 14 amino acids. CDR3 sequence reads: CASSRTGQANEQFF.

The CDR3: CASSLTGKRNEQFF. V gene TRBV7-2 combines with J gene TRBJ2-1. Germline V gene lookup returns CDR1 SGHTA and CDR2 FQGNSA. This CDR3 is 14 amino acids long.

The V and J genes are TRBV18 and TRBJ2-1; TCRdb names TRBD1, which stays unverified in the absence of DNA. CDR1 and CDR2 (germline): KGHSH, LQKENI. The CDR3 contains 14 residues. CDR3 sequence reads: CASSPTGIPNEQFF.

The chain's CDR3 is CASSLRGMGQETQYF. The chain has TRBV5-1 and TRBJ2-5; TCRdb's D call, TRBD2, is unchecked because there is no DNA. CDR3 length: 15 amino acids. Germline assignment: CDR1 SGHRS and CDR2 YFSETQ.

V usage is TRBV4-1 and J usage is TRBJ2-1; checking the TCRdb D call of TRBD2 is not possible without DNA. The CDR3 runs to 16 residues. Germline V gives CDR1 MGHRA, CDR2 YSYEKL. CDR3 residues: CASSQDMSGNYNEQFF.

The genes are TRBV2 and TRBJ2-1; with no DNA, the TCRdb D assignment of TRBD1 cannot be verified. Germline V CDR1 and CDR2: SNHLY, FYNNEI. This CDR3 has 15 residues. CDR3 sequence: CASTRDTRIYNEQFF. The full variable domain, its missing parts supplied by reference TRBV2 and TRBJ2-1, is EPEVTQTPSHQVTQMGQEVILRCVPISNHLYFYWYRQILGQKVEFLVSFYNNEISEKSEIFDDQFSVERPDGSNFTLKIRSTKLEDSAMYFCASTRDTRIYNEQFFGPGTRLTVL.

This chain uses TRBV29-1 with TRBJ1-4; TCRdb indicates TRBD1, and absent DNA this call remains unverified. The CDR3 has 13 amino acids. Germline lookup yields CDR1 SQVTM and CDR2 ANQGSEA. The CDR3 protein is CSVARGVEEKLFF.

J is TRBJ2-1 and V is TRBV20-1; TCRdb names TRBD2, which stays unverified in the absence of DNA. Germline CDR1 DFQATT, CDR2 SNEGSKA (reference sequence). CDR3 length equals 16 residues. The CDR3 spells CSASRPLAGLYNEQFF.